A selection of T cell receptor beta chains follows, all from one sample in a study of T cell changes during pregnancy in multiple sclerosis. Repertoires were generated with immunoSEQ multiplex PCR, while TCRdb's copy carries only in-frame clones and drops some. Of around 65,000 clones listed, around 90% were seen once; the top ten hold approximately 1.3%. The material sequenced was peripheral blood, taken in the third trimester of pregnancy. The receptors were gathered from a female donor in good health, enrolled as a control in a pregnancy study. CDR3s include the opening cysteine and the closing phenylalanine or tryptophan. Each record gives: V gene, clone size, D gene, J gene, CDR3 protein, CDR3 DNA. The D gene is left open where the match is weak. The listing skips clone size in some rows; elsewhere it reads once, few, many or a size class.

>TRBV7-8|NA|NA|TRBJ2-5
CASTLSLGETQYF
TGTGCCAGCACCCTATCCCTCGGAGAGACCCAGTACTTC
>TRBV11-1|once|NA|TRBJ2-5
CASSLASGFQETQYF
TGTGCCAGCAGCTTAGCTTCAGGTTTCCAAGAGACCCAGTACTTC
>TRBV28|NA|NA|TRBJ2-7
CASSISRAPYEQYF
TGTGCCAGCTCCATATCGAGGGCGCCCTACGAGCAGTACTTC
>TRBV4-3|NA|TRBD2|TRBJ2-1
CASSQDRTSGGSSYNEQFF
TGCGCCAGCAGCCAAGATAGGACTAGCGGGGGGAGCTCCTACAATGAGCAGTTCTTC
>TRBV6-4|NA|TRBD1|TRBJ1-2
CASSEGQAYRGGYTF
TGTGCCAGCAGTGAGGGACAGGCCTACAGAGGTGGCTACACCTTC
>TRBV19|NA|NA|TRBJ1-1
CASSAWFSEAFF
TGTGCCAGTAGTGCGTGGTTCTCTGAAGCTTTCTTT
>TRBV6-1|once|TRBD1|TRBJ1-2
CASSENEDRGYTF
TGTGCCAGCAGTGAAAATGAGGACAGGGGCTACACCTTC
>TRBV18|NA|TRBD1|TRBJ1-1
CASSPRDREPFF
TGTGCCAGCTCACCTCGGGACAGGGAACCTTTCTTT
>TRBV6-1|NA|TRBD1|TRBJ1-2
CASSDRSGTGGLDGYTF
TGTGCCAGCAGTGACCGCTCCGGGACAGGGGGTTTGGATGGCTACACCTTC
>TRBV4-2|NA|NA|TRBJ2-2
CASSQGGQGNTGELFF
TGTGCCAGCAGCCAAGGAGGCCAGGGGAACACCGGGGAGCTGTTTTTT
>TRBV7-3|NA|NA|TRBJ2-2
CASSLTSDVTGELFF
TGTGCCAGCAGCTTAACTAGCGACGTCACCGGGGAGCTGTTTTTT
>TRBV19|NA|NA|TRBJ1-5
CASSRTPTGDSNQPQHF
TGTGCCAGTAGCAGGACGCCGACAGGAGATAGCAATCAGCCCCAGCATTTT
>TRBV7-9|NA|NA|TRBJ2-7
CASSTQVRPYEQYF
TGTGCCAGCAGTACACAGGTGCGCCCCTACGAGCAGTACTTC
>TRBV4-3|NA|NA|TRBJ2-1
CASSSSDEQFF
TGCGCCAGCAGCTCTAGCGATGAGCAGTTCTTC
>TRBV4-3|few|TRBD2|TRBJ2-7
CASSQDRVAGGQPLPYEQYF
TGCGCCAGCAGCCAAGATAGAGTAGCGGGGGGGCAACCCCTCCCCTACGAGCAGTACTTC
>TRBV7-2|NA|TRBD2|TRBJ2-1
CASSLSGGEQFF
TGTGCCAGCAGCTTGTCGGGGGGAGAGCAGTTCTTC
>TRBV7-6|NA|NA|TRBJ1-5
CASSPQPGQPQHF
TGTGCCAGCAGCCCCCAACCAGGTCAGCCCCAGCATTTT
>TRBV2|NA|NA|TRBJ1-2
CASRLGVSANYGYTF
TGTGCCAGCAGACTAGGAGTGTCAGCTAACTATGGCTACACCTTC
>TRBV7-3|NA|NA|TRBJ2-6
CASSRDISGANVLTF
TGTGCCAGCAGCCGGGACATTTCTGGGGCCAACGTCCTGACTTTC
>TRBV4-3|NA|NA|TRBJ1-2
CASSQDNGVNYGYTF
TGCGCCAGCAGCCAAGATAACGGGGTGAACTATGGCTACACCTTC
>TRBV7-9|NA|TRBD2|TRBJ2-5
CASSFLYGTSGAGETQYF
TGTGCCAGCAGCTTCCTATATGGGACTAGCGGGGCCGGAGAGACCCAGTACTTC
>TRBV10-2|NA|TRBD1|TRBJ1-1
CASRLQGEYTEAFF
TGCGCCAGCCGATTACAGGGGGAGTACACTGAAGCTTTCTTT
>TRBV7-3|NA|NA|TRBJ2-1
CASSSQPLSGEQFF
TGTGCCAGCAGCTCCCAGCCCCTTAGCGGTGAGCAGTTCTTC
>TRBV9|NA|NA|TRBJ1-1
CASSPPAGLGTEAFF
TGTGCCAGCAGCCCCCCGGCAGGGTTGGGCACTGAAGCTTTCTTT
>TRBV13|NA|NA|TRBJ1-2
CASSLGTDAYGYTF
TGTGCCAGCAGCTTAGGTACAGACGCCTATGGCTACACCTTC
>TRBV7-9|NA|NA|TRBJ1-5
CASSSGESYQPQHF
TGTGCCAGCAGCTCCGGGGAGTCTTATCAGCCCCAGCATTTT
>TRBV4-3|NA|NA|TRBJ1-6
CASSQDASTPSSYNSPLHF
TGCGCCAGCAGCCAAGATGCTTCAACCCCTAGCTCCTATAATTCACCCCTCCACTTT
>TRBV29-1|NA|TRBD2|TRBJ2-1
CSVEQFGGGLGDEQFF
TGCAGCGTTGAACAATTCGGGGGGGGGCTCGGGGATGAGCAGTTCTTC
>TRBV11-3|NA|NA|TRBJ2-2
CASSPRDGAGELFF
TGTGCCAGCAGCCCCCGAGACGGAGCGGGGGAGCTGTTTTTT
>TRBV27|NA|TRBD1|TRBJ1-5
CASSPRDRGGSQPQHF
TGTGCCAGCAGTCCCCGGGACAGGGGGGGGAGTCAGCCCCAGCATTTT
>TRBV7-9|NA|NA|TRBJ2-5
CASSRLGAAQETQYF
TGTGCCAGCAGCCGGCTAGGGGCAGCCCAAGAGACCCAGTACTTC
>TRBV19|NA|NA|TRBJ1-2
CASHPGALYGYTF
TGTGCCAGTCACCCAGGGGCTCTCTATGGCTACACCTTC
>TRBV5-4|NA|TRBD1|TRBJ1-5
CASSNADRGMGDQPQHF
TGTGCCAGCAGCAACGCCGACAGGGGAATGGGGGATCAGCCCCAGCATTTT
>TRBV7-9|NA|NA|TRBJ1-2
CASSPETEYGYTF
TGTGCCAGCAGCCCGGAGACGGAGTATGGCTACACCTTC
>TRBV9|medium-sized|NA|TRBJ2-2
CASSPGGSGELFF
TGTGCCAGCAGCCCCGGGGGTAGCGGGGAGCTGTTTTTT
>TRBV9|once|NA|TRBJ2-7
CASSVGLGLYEQYF
TGTGCCAGCAGCGTAGGACTAGGGCTCTACGAGCAGTACTTC
>TRBV11-3|NA|NA|TRBJ2-7
CASSLFGDDEQYF
TGTGCCAGCAGCTTATTCGGGGATGACGAGCAGTACTTC
>TRBV15|NA|NA|TRBJ2-1
CATSRDLGAKLNEQFF
TGTGCCACCAGCAGAGATCTGGGGGCAAAACTCAATGAGCAGTTCTTC
>TRBV28|NA|NA|TRBJ1-6
CASSLPPVGGGRSSYNSPLHF
TGTGCCAGCAGTTTGCCCCCGGTTGGGGGGGGGCGCAGCTCCTATAATTCACCCCTCCACTTT
>TRBV28|NA|NA|TRBJ2-3
CASSGTPTSTDTQYF
TGTGCCAGCAGTGGGACTCCGACTAGCACAGATACGCAGTATTTT
>TRBV7-9|NA|TRBD1|TRBJ2-4
CASSVDRAGKNIQYF
TGTGCCAGCAGCGTCGACAGGGCAGGAAAAAACATTCAGTACTTC
>TRBV19|NA|NA|TRBJ1-3
CASSISGAGNTIYF
TGTGCCAGTAGTATTTCGGGGGCTGGAAACACCATATATTTT
>TRBV27|NA|NA|TRBJ2-5
CASRQETQYF
TGTGCCAGCCGGCAAGAGACCCAGTACTTC
>TRBV7-9|NA|NA|TRBJ1-4
CASSTSQASTEKLFF
TGTGCCAGCAGCACATCCCAGGCGTCCACTGAAAAACTGTTTTTT
>TRBV11-2|NA|TRBD1|TRBJ1-6
CASRRGTGGNSPLHF
TGTGCCAGCAGACGCGGGACAGGGGGTAATTCACCCCTCCACTTT
>TRBV7-9|NA|TRBD2|TRBJ2-3
CASSPAGEGVHF
TGTGCCAGCAGCCCCGCGGGGGAGGGAGTGCATTTT
>TRBV18|once|NA|TRBJ1-4
CASSPSQPTGNEKLFF
TGTGCCAGCTCACCATCCCAGCCCACAGGGAATGAAAAACTGTTTTTT
>TRBV7-3|NA|NA|TRBJ1-1
CASSLLPAVSEAFF
TGTGCCAGCAGCTTACTCCCTGCCGTGAGTGAAGCTTTCTTT